This TCR beta chain was captured by sequencing in a study of blood T cell repertoires in COVID-19. In the study overall: Spain, Italy and the United States supplied samples that represented acute and convalescent COVID-19. T cells, B-cell-depleted T cells, or PBMCs supplied cDNA or gDNA.

As processed by the authors: Amplification of reference gene primers was used by the study to estimate nucleated cell counts. Using immunoSEQ multiplex PCR, the repertoire was profiled, and TCRdb retains in-frame clones only, with some absent. D and trimming come from the DNA, and the V and J calls and clone size come from that table. The sample has 250,000 or so clones; around 86% are singletons. Germline CDR1 and CDR2: SGHTA and FQGNSA. Trimming left V 7 bases short and J 5 bases short, with 15 bases between. This CDR3 region has 15 residues. This rearrangement joins TRBV7-2 to TRBJ1-6; D is perhaps TRBD1 (5 bases). The sequencing input was peripheral blood. This TCR came from a woman aged 40 to 49 who had recovered from COVID-19. This chain's CDR3 is CASKISDSNNSPLHF. CDR3 sequence (DNA): TGTGCCAGCAAGATCTCCGACAGTAATAATTCACCCCTCCACTTT.